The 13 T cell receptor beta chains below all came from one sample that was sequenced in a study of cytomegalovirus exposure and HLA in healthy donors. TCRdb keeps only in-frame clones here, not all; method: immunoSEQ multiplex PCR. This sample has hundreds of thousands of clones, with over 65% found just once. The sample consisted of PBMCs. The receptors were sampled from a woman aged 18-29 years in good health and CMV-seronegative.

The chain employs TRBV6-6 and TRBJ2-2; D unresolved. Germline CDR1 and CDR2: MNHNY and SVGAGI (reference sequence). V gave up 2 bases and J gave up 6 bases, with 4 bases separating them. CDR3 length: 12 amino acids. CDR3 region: CASSYRSGELFF. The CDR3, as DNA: TGTGCCAGCAGTTACAGATCCGGGGAGCTGTTTTTT.

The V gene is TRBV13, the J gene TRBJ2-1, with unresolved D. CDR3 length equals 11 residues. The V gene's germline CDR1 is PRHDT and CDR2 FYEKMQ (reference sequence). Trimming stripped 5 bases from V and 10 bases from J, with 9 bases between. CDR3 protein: CASSPGQEQFF. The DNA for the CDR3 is TGTGCCAGCAGCCCCGGCCAAGAGCAGTTCTTC.

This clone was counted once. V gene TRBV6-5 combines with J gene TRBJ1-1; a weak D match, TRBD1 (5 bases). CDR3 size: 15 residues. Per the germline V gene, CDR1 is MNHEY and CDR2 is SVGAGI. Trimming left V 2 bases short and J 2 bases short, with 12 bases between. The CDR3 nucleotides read TGTGCCAGCAGTTACCTTCAAGGGGATAACACTGAAGCTTTCTTT. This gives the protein CASSYLQGDNTEAFF.

CDR3 bases: TGCGCCAGCAGCCTGACTGAGGTCGGGGCCAACGTCCTGACTTTC. Its translation is CASSLTEVGANVLTF. This chain links TRBV5-1 with TRBJ2-6, with no clear D. The germline V gene encodes CDR1 SGHRS and CDR2 YFSETQ. The V and J ends lost 4 bases and 4 bases respectively, with 12 bases between them. The CDR3 runs 15 residues.

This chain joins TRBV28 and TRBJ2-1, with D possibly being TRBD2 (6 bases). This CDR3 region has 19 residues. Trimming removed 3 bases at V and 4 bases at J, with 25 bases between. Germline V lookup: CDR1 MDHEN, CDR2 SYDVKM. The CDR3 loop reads CASSLGVSGEPPTYNEQFF. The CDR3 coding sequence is TGTGCCAGCAGTTTGGGAGTTAGCGGCGAGCCTCCTACATACAATGAGCAGTTCTTC.

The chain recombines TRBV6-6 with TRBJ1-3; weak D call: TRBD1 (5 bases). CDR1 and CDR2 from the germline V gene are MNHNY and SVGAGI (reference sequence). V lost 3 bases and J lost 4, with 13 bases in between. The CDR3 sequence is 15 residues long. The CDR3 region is CASSYTGQGGNTIYF. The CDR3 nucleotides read TGTGCCAGCAGTTATACAGGTCAAGGAGGAAACACCATATATTTT.

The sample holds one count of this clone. CDR3: CASSARGGTSANEQFF. In DNA form, the CDR3 reads TGTGCCAGCAGCGCCCGGGGCGGGACTAGCGCAAATGAGCAGTTCTTC. The V and J genes are TRBV7-3 and TRBJ2-1; 10 bases match TRBD2. CDR3 size: 16 residues. With V trimmed by 5 bases and J by 7 bases, 11 bases remained unmatched. CDR1 is SGHTA, CDR2 FQGTGA, per germline.

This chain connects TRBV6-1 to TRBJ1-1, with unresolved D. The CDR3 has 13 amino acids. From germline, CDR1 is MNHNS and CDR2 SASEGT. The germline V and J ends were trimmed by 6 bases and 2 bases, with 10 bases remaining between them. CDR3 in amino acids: CASSGNGNTEAFF. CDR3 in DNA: TGTGCCAGCAGCGGCAATGGTAACACTGAAGCTTTCTTT.

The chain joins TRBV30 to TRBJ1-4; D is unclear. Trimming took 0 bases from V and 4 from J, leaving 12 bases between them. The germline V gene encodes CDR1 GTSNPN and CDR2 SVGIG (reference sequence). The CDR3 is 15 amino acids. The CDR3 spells CAWSVGEAGNEKLFF. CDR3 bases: TGTGCCTGGAGTGTGGGAGAGGCGGGTAATGAAAAACTGTTTTTT. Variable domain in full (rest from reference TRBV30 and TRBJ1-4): SQTIHQWPATLVQPVGSPLSLECTVEGTSNPNLYWYRQAAGRGLQLLFYSVGIGQISSEVPQNLSASRPQDRQFILSSKKLLLSDSGFYLCAWSVGEAGNEKLFFGSGTQLSVL.

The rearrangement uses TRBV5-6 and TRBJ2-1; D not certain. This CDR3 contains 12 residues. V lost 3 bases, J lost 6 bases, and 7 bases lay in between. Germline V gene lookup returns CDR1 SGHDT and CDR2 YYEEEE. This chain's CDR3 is CASSSTVNEQFF. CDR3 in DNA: TGTGCCAGCAGCTCTACAGTCAATGAGCAGTTCTTC.

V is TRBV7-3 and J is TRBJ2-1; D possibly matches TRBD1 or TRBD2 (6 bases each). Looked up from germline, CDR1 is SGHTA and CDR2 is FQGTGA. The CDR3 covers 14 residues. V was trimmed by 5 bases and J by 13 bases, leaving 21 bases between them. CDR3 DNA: TGTGCCAGCAGCCCCGGAGAGGGGGGCTTGGCACAGTTCTTC. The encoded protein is CASSPGEGGLAQFF.

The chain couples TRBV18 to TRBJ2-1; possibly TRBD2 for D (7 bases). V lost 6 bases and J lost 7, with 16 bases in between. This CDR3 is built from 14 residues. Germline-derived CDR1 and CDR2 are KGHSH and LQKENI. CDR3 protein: CASSLAGAGNEQFF. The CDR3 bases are TGTGCCAGCTCCCTGGCGGGGGCCGGTAATGAGCAGTTCTTC.

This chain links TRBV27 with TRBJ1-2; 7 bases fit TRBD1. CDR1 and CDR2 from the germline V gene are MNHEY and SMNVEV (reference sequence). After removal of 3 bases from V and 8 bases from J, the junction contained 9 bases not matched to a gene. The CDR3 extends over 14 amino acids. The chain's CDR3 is CASSFSRGREGYTF. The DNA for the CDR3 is TGTGCCAGCAGTTTTAGTAGGGGGCGGGAGGGCTACACCTTC.